Only a few counts were recorded for the clone carrying this T cell receptor beta chain. Its cognate antigen is unknown. This entry is derived from a study of T-cell memory formation after mild COVID-19. The overall study: Largely, TCR clusters stayed within a single donor.

Each CDR3 protein is one row after TCRdb ran MiXCR on the 5' RACE reads. The table includes some 200,000 distinct CDR3 sequences, about 21% detected once. Study outcomes and limitations: CD4+ contracting clones were mainly CM and EM; CD8+ ones, EMRA.

Germline V CDR1 and CDR2: MNHEY, SVGEGT. The CDR3 runs 20 residues. Trimming stripped 2 bases from V and 0 bases from J, with 20 bases between. The chain carries TRBV6-2 or TRBV6-3 and TRBJ2-6; TRBD2 is a possible D gene (5 bases). This clonotype was obtained from an adult woman who had mild COVID-19 (a few samples of this study predate the infection). Cell type and time point are not known. Sequencing was carried out using PBMCs or a T cell subset sorted from them (not recorded which). CDR3 bases: TGTGCCAGCAGTTACCCCGGGCAGGTAGAAGGGAGCTCTGGGGCCAACGTCCTGACTTTC. Protein product: CASSYPGQVEGSSGANVLTF.